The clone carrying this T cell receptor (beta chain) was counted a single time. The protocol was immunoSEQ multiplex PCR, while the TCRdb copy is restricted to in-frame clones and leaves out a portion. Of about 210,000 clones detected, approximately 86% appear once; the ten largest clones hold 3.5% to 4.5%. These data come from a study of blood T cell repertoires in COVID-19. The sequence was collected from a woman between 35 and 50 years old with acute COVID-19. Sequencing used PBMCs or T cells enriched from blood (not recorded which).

The CDR3 sequence is CASSSGTSYYEQYF. For the CDR3, the DNA is TGTGCCAGCAGTTCCGGGACTAGTTACTACGAGCAGTACTTC. The genes are TRBV27 and TRBJ2-7; 8 bases map to TRBD2. V lost 4 bases, J lost 3 bases, and 5 bases stayed unmatched. The germline V gene encodes CDR1 MNHEY and CDR2 SMNVEV (reference sequence). This CDR3 is 14 amino acids long.